Listed below are T cell receptor beta chains from one sample, sequenced in a study of cytomegalovirus exposure and HLA in healthy donors. TCRdb keeps only in-frame clones here, not all; method: immunoSEQ multiplex PCR. The repertoire has 150,000 to 200,000 clones, roughly 80% of them found once; the top ten carry 1.9%. Sequencing was done on a sample of PBMCs. These receptors came from a human donor in good health. CDR3s include the opening cysteine and the closing phenylalanine or tryptophan. The D gene is left open where the match is weak. Only some rows state a clone size, as once, few, many or a class for expanded clones.

D gene: TRBD2
V gene: TRBV7-8
clone size: once
J gene: TRBJ2-3
CDR3 DNA: TGTGCCAGCAGCTTATACCTAGCGGGGGAGCGTTGGTATACGCAGTATTTT
CDR3 protein: CASSLYLAGERWYTQYF

D gene: -
V gene: TRBV10-3
clone size: -
J gene: TRBJ2-3
CDR3 DNA: TGTGCCATCAGTGAGTCTAGCGGACCCACAGATACGCAGTATTTT
CDR3 protein: CAISESSGPTDTQYF

D gene: TRBD2
V gene: TRBV11-2
clone size: -
J gene: TRBJ2-1
CDR3 DNA: TGTGCCAGCAGCTTAAGGGGACTAGCAGGCAATGAGCAGTTCTTC
CDR3 protein: CASSLRGLAGNEQFF

D gene: TRBD1
V gene: TRBV16
clone size: -
J gene: TRBJ2-7
CDR3 DNA: TGTGCCAGCAGCCCCTCAGGACAGGGGGATTACGAGCAGTACTTC
CDR3 protein: CASSPSGQGDYEQYF

D gene: TRBD1
V gene: TRBV7-2
clone size: once
J gene: TRBJ2-5
CDR3 DNA: TGTGCCAGCAGCTTAGCAACAGGGGTTGGGAAGACCCAGTACTTC
CDR3 protein: CASSLATGVGKTQYF

D gene: TRBD1
V gene: TRBV19
clone size: -
J gene: TRBJ2-7
CDR3 DNA: TGTGCCAATAGTAAGGGGGCTCGATACGAGCAGTACTTC
CDR3 protein: CANSKGARYEQYF

D gene: -
V gene: TRBV5-6
clone size: -
J gene: TRBJ2-2
CDR3 DNA: TGTGCCAGCAGCTTGGAACAGGCGAACACCGGGGAGCTGTTTTTT
CDR3 protein: CASSLEQANTGELFF

D gene: -
V gene: TRBV6-4
clone size: -
J gene: TRBJ2-1
CDR3 DNA: TGTGCCAGCAGTGACGGTCCGGAGTCGCGGGAGCAGTTCTTC
CDR3 protein: CASSDGPESREQFF

D gene: TRBD2
V gene: TRBV11-3
clone size: once
J gene: TRBJ2-1
CDR3 DNA: TGTGCCAGCAGCGAAGGGACTAGCGGGGGGGACAACAATGAGCAGTTCTTC
CDR3 protein: CASSEGTSGGDNNEQFF

D gene: -
V gene: TRBV21-1
clone size: few
J gene: TRBJ1-1
CDR3 DNA: TGTGCCAGCAGCCCCCGACAGGGGCACACTGAAGCTTTCTTT
CDR3 protein: CASSPRQGHTEAFF

D gene: TRBD2
V gene: TRBV5-1
clone size: -
J gene: TRBJ2-2
CDR3 DNA: TGCGCCAGCAGCCCAAGAAGTTTAGCGGGGGGGAACACCGGGGAGCTGTTTTTT
CDR3 protein: CASSPRSLAGGNTGELFF

D gene: -
V gene: TRBV11-2
clone size: -
J gene: TRBJ1-6
CDR3 DNA: TGTGCCAGCAGCCAGGAGGGGCTGGGGGGAGGACCCCTCCACTTT
CDR3 protein: CASSQEGLGGGPLHF

D gene: TRBD1
V gene: TRBV5-1
clone size: -
J gene: TRBJ1-2
CDR3 DNA: TGCGCCAGCAGCTTGGGGACAGGGAACGAAGGCTACACCTTC
CDR3 protein: CASSLGTGNEGYTF

D gene: TRBD2
V gene: TRBV7-9
clone size: -
J gene: TRBJ2-3
CDR3 DNA: TGTGCCAGCAGCTTAGGTCTAACTAGCGGGTTACCAGATACGCAGTATTTT
CDR3 protein: CASSLGLTSGLPDTQYF

D gene: -
V gene: TRBV19
clone size: once
J gene: TRBJ1-5
CDR3 DNA: TGTGCCAGTAGTATCTACGGTTATAGCAATCAGCCCCAGCATTTT
CDR3 protein: CASSIYGYSNQPQHF

D gene: -
V gene: TRBV4-3
clone size: few
J gene: TRBJ1-2
CDR3 DNA: TGCGCCAGCAGCCAAGGGTTGGGGGCGGGCTATGGCTACACCTTC
CDR3 protein: CASSQGLGAGYGYTF

D gene: -
V gene: TRBV7-9
clone size: -
J gene: TRBJ2-7
CDR3 DNA: TGTGCCAGCAGCTTGTTTGGAGGGGCAGGTTTCGACGAGCAGTACTTC
CDR3 protein: CASSLFGGAGFDEQYF

D gene: -
V gene: TRBV2
clone size: -
J gene: TRBJ2-2
CDR3 DNA: TGTGCCAGCGCCCGAAGTTGGACAGAAACCGGGGAGCTGTTTTTT
CDR3 protein: CASARSWTETGELFF

D gene: -
V gene: TRBV5-8
clone size: -
J gene: TRBJ1-3
CDR3 DNA: TGTGCCAGCAGCGCCAACAGGGTCTCTGGAAACACCATATATTTT
CDR3 protein: CASSANRVSGNTIYF

D gene: TRBD1
V gene: TRBV7-8
clone size: -
J gene: TRBJ2-7
CDR3 DNA: TGTGCCAGCAGCTCGGGACAGGGGCGACTCTACGAGCAGTACTTC
CDR3 protein: CASSSGQGRLYEQYF

D gene: -
V gene: TRBV5-6
clone size: -
J gene: TRBJ2-7
CDR3 DNA: TGTGCCAGCAGCTCCCTGCCGACGACAGCTCACTACGAGCAGTACTTC
CDR3 protein: CASSSLPTTAHYEQYF